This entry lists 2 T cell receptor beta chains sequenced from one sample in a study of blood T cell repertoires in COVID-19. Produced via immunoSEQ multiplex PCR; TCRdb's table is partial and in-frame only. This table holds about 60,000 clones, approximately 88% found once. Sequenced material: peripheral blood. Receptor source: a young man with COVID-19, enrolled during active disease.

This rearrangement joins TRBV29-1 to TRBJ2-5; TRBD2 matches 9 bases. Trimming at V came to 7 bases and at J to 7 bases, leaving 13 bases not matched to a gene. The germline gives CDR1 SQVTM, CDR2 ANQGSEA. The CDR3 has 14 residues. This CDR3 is CSGGGLAGSGTQYF. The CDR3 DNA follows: TGCAGCGGAGGAGGTCTAGCGGGATCGGGGACCCAGTACTTC.

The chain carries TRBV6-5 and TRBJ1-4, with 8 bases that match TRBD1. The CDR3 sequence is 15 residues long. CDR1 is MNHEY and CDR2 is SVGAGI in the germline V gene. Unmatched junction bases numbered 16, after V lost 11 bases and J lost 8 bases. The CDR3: CAGRKNGQGREKLFF. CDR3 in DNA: TGTGCCGGACGAAAGAATGGACAGGGCAGGGAAAAACTGTTTTTT.